These 15 T cell receptor beta chains share one sample of origin, sequenced in a study of cytomegalovirus exposure and HLA in healthy donors. Primers for the PCR totalled 60 Vbeta and 13 Jbeta. Using immunoSEQ multiplex PCR, the repertoire was profiled, and TCRdb retains in-frame clones only, with some absent. This sample has about 130,000 clones, with 74% found just once. The sequenced material came from PBMCs. The source of these receptors is a woman aged 50 to 60 in good health and CMV-seropositive.

The chain is built from TRBV7-9 and TRBJ1-6; 10 nucleotides align to TRBD1. The germline CDR1 and CDR2 sequences are SEHNR and FQNEAQ (reference sequence). The CDR3 has 17 residues. The junction had 6 bases not matched to a gene; V was cut back by 7 bases and J by 0 bases. The CDR3 bases are TGTGCCAGCACCGGACAGGGGGTTAGCTCCTATAATTCACCCCTCCACTTT. This codes for CASTGQGVSSYNSPLHF.

The chain carries TRBV19 and TRBJ2-5; 8 bases match TRBD2. The J call may be in error: the DNA end matches TRBJ2-7 better. CDR3 length: 14 residues. CDR1 LNHDA and CDR2 SQIVND come from the germline V gene (reference sequence). The DNA for the CDR3 is TGTGCCAGTAGTATTTCGGGAGGGTTGGCCGAGCAGTACTTC. Its protein product is CASSISGGLAEQYF.

The chain combines TRBV7-2 with TRBJ1-1; D might be TRBD1 (5 bases). Deletions cut 5 bases from V and 0 bases from J, with 13 bases between. The CDR3 totals 15 residues. Germline CDR1 reads SGHTA; CDR2 reads FQGNSA. This CDR3 reads CASSPRPTVNTEAFF. The CDR3 DNA reads as TGTGCCAGCAGCCCAAGACCGACAGTGAACACTGAAGCTTTCTTT.

The chain uses TRBV7-9 and TRBJ2-1; D remains ambiguous. This CDR3 is 13 amino acids long. The V gene lost 3 bases and the J gene lost 2 bases, with 5 bases spanning the gap. The germline V gene encodes CDR1 SEHNR and CDR2 FQNEAQ (reference sequence). CDR3: CASSLSAYNEQFF. CDR3 coding DNA: TGTGCCAGCAGCTTGTCAGCCTACAATGAGCAGTTCTTC.

The rearrangement joins TRBV19 to TRBJ2-2; perhaps TRBD2 as D (5 bases). Germline-derived CDR1 and CDR2 are LNHDA and SQIVND (reference sequence). The CDR3 has 11 amino acids. V shed 5 bases and J shed 14 bases, with 12 bases lying between them. The CDR3: CASSGKGVLFF. The CDR3 DNA follows: TGTGCCAGTAGTGGCAAGGGAGTTCTGTTTTTT.

The rearrangement joins TRBV6-5 to TRBJ1-6; D remains ambiguous. Germline V CDR1 and CDR2: MNHEY, SVGAGI. CDR3 size: 14 residues. V gave up 3 bases and J gave up 6 bases, with 9 bases separating them. The CDR3 region has the DNA TGTGCCAGCAGTTATAACAGCCTTAATTCACCCCTCCACTTT. Protein: CASSYNSLNSPLHF.

The chain couples TRBV5-1 to TRBJ1-6; a weak D match, TRBD1 (6 bases). Trimming cost V 3 bases and J 2 bases, with 9 bases left between them. Per germline, CDR1 SGHRS and CDR2 YFSETQ. The CDR3 sequence is 15 residues long. CDR3 DNA: TGCGCCAGCAGCTCACAGGGCCCCTATAATTCACCCCTCCACTTT. It yields the protein CASSSQGPYNSPLHF.

CDR3 sequence: CASSLALAGGVTDTQYF. In DNA form, the CDR3 reads TGTGCCAGCAGCTTAGCGTTAGCGGGGGGAGTCACAGATACGCAGTATTTT. V and J are TRBV7-6 and TRBJ2-3; 10 bases are shared with TRBD2. The junction had 5 bases not matched to a gene; V was cut back by 0 bases and J by 2 bases. The CDR3 length is 17 residues. Germline CDR1 SGHVS, CDR2 FNYEAQ.

This clone was seen a handful of times. Its ends do not fully match the called genes, so a read error is possible. The chain carries TRBV25-1 and TRBJ2-1; TRBD1 agrees at 9 bases. Germline V gene data show CDR1 as MGHDK and CDR2 as SYGVNS. This CDR3 spans 15 amino acids. The CDR3 DNA reads TGTGCCAGCAGTGACCCCGGGACAGGGTACAGTGAGCAGTTCTTC. Residues: CASSDPGTGYSEQFF.

J is TRBJ1-1 and V is TRBV5-4; D may be TRBD1 (5 bases). V gave up 4 bases and J gave up 5 bases, with 21 bases separating them. CDR3 length: 16 amino acids. CDR1 is SGHNT, CDR2 YYREEE, per germline (reference sequence). CDR3 sequence reads: CASSTVVGGSATEAFF. The CDR3, as DNA: TGTGCCAGCAGCACCGTAGTGGGGGGTTCAGCGACTGAAGCTTTCTTT.

The chain couples TRBV6-5 to TRBJ1-6, with D tentatively TRBD1 (6 bases). The germline V gene encodes CDR1 MNHEY and CDR2 SVGAGI. This CDR3 region has 14 residues. The V end lost 6 bases, the J end lost 8 bases, and 14 bases lay between the germline ends. The CDR3 nucleotides read TGTGCCAGCAGGGTACAGGGCGTTCATTCACCCCTCCACTTT. This sequence encodes CASRVQGVHSPLHF.

V and J are TRBV19 and TRBJ1-2; D gene unclear. V was pared by 5 bases and J by 5 bases, with 12 bases between. Germline V lookup: CDR1 LNHDA, CDR2 SQIVND (reference sequence). The CDR3 is 13 amino acids. The CDR3 DNA is TGTGCCAGTAGTCCCGGTGCGCGGTATGGCTACACCTTC. This sequence encodes CASSPGARYGYTF.

The rearrangement links TRBV5-6 to TRBJ1-2, with a possible D match to TRBD1 (5 bases). Germline lookup yields CDR1 SGHDT and CDR2 YYEEEE. Trimming pared 4 bases from V and 6 bases from J, leaving 19 bases between. The CDR3 extends over 15 amino acids. The CDR3 region is CASSPIQELRDGYTF. In nucleotides, the CDR3 is TGTGCCAGCAGCCCGATACAGGAGCTCAGAGATGGCTACACCTTC.

The sample holds a few counts of this clone. The V and J genes are TRBV30 and TRBJ2-2; the match to TRBD1 covers 8 bases. Per germline, CDR1 GTSNPN and CDR2 SVGIG (reference sequence). Trimming removed 5 bases from V and 1 base from J; junction bases left unmatched: 3. This CDR3 has 14 amino acids. Here the CDR3 reads CAWSGTGNTGELFF. The CDR3 bases are TGTGCCTGGTCCGGGACAGGGAACACCGGGGAGCTGTTTTTT.

J is TRBJ1-4 and V is TRBV5-1; 8 nucleotides align to TRBD1. Germline trimming cut 2 bases from V and 7 bases from J; bases unmatched to any gene: 4. The CDR3 totals 14 residues. Germline values: CDR1 SGHRS, CDR2 YFSETQ. The CDR3 loop is CASSFGQGSEKLFF. In DNA, the CDR3 is TGCGCCAGCAGCTTCGGACAGGGAAGTGAAAAACTGTTTTTT.